This T cell receptor beta chain was retrieved from a study of CD8 T cells in Susac syndrome. Study-level points and caveats: The Susac syndrome CD4+ T cell repertoires displayed no clonal expansion.

On this clonotype: The target antigen is unknown.

Peripheral blood CD8+ and CD4+ T cells were profiled by TCR beta sequencing. TEMRA cells were FACS-enriched and CD8+ and CD4+ T cells negatively isolated. V lost 5 bases, J lost 5 bases, and 18 bases lay in between. The CDR3 runs 15 residues. When the RNA was reverse transcribed, random hexamers were used with an input of about 0.45 to 1 ug. Amplification of the TCR beta CDR3 was carried out by immunoSEQ multiplex PCR, which spanned a total of 54 Vbeta and 13 Jbeta segments. TCRdb processed the immunoSEQ multiplex PCR reads anew with MiXCR; each CDR3 protein has one entry. The data contain roughly 140,000 distinct CDR3 sequences, nearly 97% of them singletons.

The sequence derives from a human donor with Susac syndrome. The rearrangement joins TRBV12-3 or TRBV12-4 to TRBJ2-5, with D tentatively TRBD1 (5 bases). Input material: CD4+ T cells from PBMCs. The CDR3 DNA reads as TGTGCCAGCAGTGCTAAACAGGTTATGTTTGAGACCCAGTACTTC. This gives the protein CASSAKQVMFETQYF.